This T cell receptor beta chain originates from a study of blood T cell repertoires in COVID-19. Overall study context: Samples of COVID-19 (acute and convalescent) were obtained from the United States, Italy and Spain.

In the authors' workflow: Reference gene primer amplification yielded estimated nucleated cell counts. Produced via immunoSEQ multiplex PCR; TCRdb's table is partial and in-frame only. V and J calls and clone size follow that table, whereas D and trimming were derived from the DNA. The sample yields hundreds of thousands of clones, around 90% seen once. J was trimmed by 8 bases and V by 4 bases; bases with no gene match: 11. This CDR3 is built from 14 residues. Germline V gives CDR1 GTSNPN, CDR2 SVGIG (reference sequence). Sequencing was done on a sample of PBMCs or T cells enriched from blood (not recorded which). The rearrangement joins TRBV30 to TRBJ2-1, with 7 nucleotides matching TRBD2. This TCR came from a woman aged 45-65 years with acute COVID-19. Here the CDR3 DNA reads TGTGCCTGGAACCGGGACTATGGGGACTATGAGCAGTTCTTC. This encodes CAWNRDYGDYEQFF.